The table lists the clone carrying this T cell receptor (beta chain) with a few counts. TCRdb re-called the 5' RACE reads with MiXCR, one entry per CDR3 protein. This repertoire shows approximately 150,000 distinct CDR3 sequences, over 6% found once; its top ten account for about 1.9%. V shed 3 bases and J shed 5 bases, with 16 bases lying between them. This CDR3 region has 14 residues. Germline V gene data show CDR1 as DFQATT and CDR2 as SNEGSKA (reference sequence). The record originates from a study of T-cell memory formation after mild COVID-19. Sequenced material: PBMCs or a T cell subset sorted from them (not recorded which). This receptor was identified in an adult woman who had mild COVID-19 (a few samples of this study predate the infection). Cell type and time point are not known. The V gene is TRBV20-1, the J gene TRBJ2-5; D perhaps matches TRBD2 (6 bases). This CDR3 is CSARVPGTAETQYF. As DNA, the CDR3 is TGCAGTGCTAGGGTTCCTGGGACTGCGGAGACCCAGTACTTC.